One and the same sample provided the 6 T cell receptor beta chains below, sequenced in a study of shared clonotypes between healthy human individuals. The protocol was immunoSEQ multiplex PCR, while the TCRdb copy is restricted to in-frame clones and leaves out a portion. The data show about 1.9 million clones, with 93% seen just once and about 1.7% held by the top ten. Only CD45RO-negative cells positively selected for CCR7 counted as naive CD8 cells, so terminally differentiated effector memory CD45RA+ cells were excluded. The sequenced sample was naive CD8+ T cells from PBMCs. These receptors were taken from a man aged 18 to 30 in good health. Some clones in this sample may be carry-over from other donors' samples.

This clone was seen once. V usage is TRBV27 and J usage is TRBJ1-5; D ambiguous. CDR3 length equals 16 residues. The germline gives CDR1 MNHEY, CDR2 SMNVEV (reference sequence). V was pared by 2 bases and J by 6 bases, with 17 bases between. The DNA for the CDR3 is TGTGCCAGCAGTTTAAATGGGTTGGACGTTGGTCAGCCCCAGCATTTT. Its translation: CASSLNGLDVGQPQHF.

This chain joins TRBV7-3 and TRBJ2-2, with D uncertain. Germline lookup yields CDR1 SGHTA and CDR2 FQGTGA. The CDR3 totals 17 residues. V lost 2 bases to trimming and J lost 0 bases, with 13 bases between them. The CDR3 DNA is TGTGCCAGCAGCTTACCCCGGGCGAGGCCGAACACCGGGGAGCTGTTTTTT. The encoded protein is CASSLPRARPNTGELFF.

Of note for this clone: Other DNA sequences from this sample encode an identical CDR3 as well. CDR3 amino acids: CASSSRTSGSYNEQFF. The DNA for the CDR3 is TGTGCCAGCAGCTCGCGGACTTCTGGGTCCTACAATGAGCAGTTCTTC. The V gene is TRBV11-3, the J gene TRBJ2-1, with a possible D match to TRBD2 (5 bases). This CDR3 contains 16 residues. Trimming took 4 bases from V and 1 from J, leaving 14 bases between them. Per the germline V gene, CDR1 is SGHNT and CDR2 is YENEEA.

This clone was seen once. The V call is TRBV6-5, the J call TRBJ2-1; perhaps TRBD2 as D (6 bases). The V gene's germline CDR1 is MNHEY and CDR2 SVGAGI. V gave up 6 bases and J gave up 4 bases, with 16 bases separating them. This CDR3 region has 15 residues. The CDR3 sequence: CASSTGVAVYNEQFF. The CDR3 DNA reads TGTGCCAGCAGCACAGGCGTAGCGGTGTACAATGAGCAGTTCTTC.

This clone was recorded only once. The CDR3 region is CASSSQSGIEDEQFF. In DNA form, the CDR3 reads TGTGCCAGCAGTTCTCAAAGCGGGATCGAGGATGAGCAGTTCTTC. The V call is TRBV28, the J call TRBJ2-1, with TRBD2 matching over 7 bases. V lost 4 bases and J lost 8; bases outside the gene matches: 11. CDR3 length equals 15 residues. CDR1 MDHEN and CDR2 SYDVKM come from the germline V gene.

V is TRBV11-2 and J is TRBJ2-7; D possibly corresponds to TRBD2 (6 bases). The CDR3 loop spans 15 amino acids. Looked up from germline, CDR1 is SGHAT and CDR2 is FQNNGV. V lost 1 base and J lost 4, with 14 bases in between. The CDR3 nucleotides are TGTGCCAGCAGCTTAGCGGGGGTGATCGAGTACGAGCAGTACTTC. It encodes CASSLAGVIEYEQYF.